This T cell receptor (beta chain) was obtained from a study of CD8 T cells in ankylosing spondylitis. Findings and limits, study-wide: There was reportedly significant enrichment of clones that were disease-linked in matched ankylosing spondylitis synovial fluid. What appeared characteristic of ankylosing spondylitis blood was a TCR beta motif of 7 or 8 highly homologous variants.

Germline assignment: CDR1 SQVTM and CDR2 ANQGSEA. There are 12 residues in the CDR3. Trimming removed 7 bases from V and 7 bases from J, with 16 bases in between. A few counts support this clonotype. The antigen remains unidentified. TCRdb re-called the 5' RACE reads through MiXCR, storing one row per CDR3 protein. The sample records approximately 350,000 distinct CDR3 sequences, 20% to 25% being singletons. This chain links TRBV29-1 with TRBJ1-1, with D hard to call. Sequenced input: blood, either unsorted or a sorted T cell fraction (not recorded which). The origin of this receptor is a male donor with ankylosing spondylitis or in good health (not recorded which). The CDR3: CSAPLGGREAFF. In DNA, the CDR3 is TGCAGCGCCCCGTTGGGCGGGCGTGAAGCTTTCTTT.